This TCR beta chain was sequenced during a study of shared clonotypes between healthy human individuals. CD45RO-negative cells were positively selected for CCR7, leaving out terminally differentiated effector memory CD45RA+ cells. Whole-study results and caveats: Clonotypes shared by all four sorted-subset donors had higher generation probabilities than non-shared clonotypes.

It was about 210 ng DNA, about 30,000 T cell genomes, that sorted-subset replicate PCRs used. Some clones are missing from TCRdb's copy, which holds only in-frame ones; the method was immunoSEQ multiplex PCR. Here the sample spans more than 2 million clones, approximately 92% being singletons. Germline CDR1 reads SQVTM; CDR2 reads ANQGSEA. V trimming: 8 bases; J trimming: 6 bases; junction bases outside the gene matches: 10. This CDR3 is 13 amino acids long. Note on this clone: Its antigen is unidentified.

Sequenced sample: naive CD8+ T cells from PBMCs. The rearrangement uses TRBV29-1 and TRBJ2-1; 7 bases fit TRBD1. The origin of this receptor is a man aged 18 to 30 in good health. Some clones in this sample may be carry-over from other donors' samples. The CDR3, as DNA: TGCAGCTCCCGAGGGGACAGTCTCAATGAGCAGTTCTTC. Residues: CSSRGDSLNEQFF.